These T cell receptor beta chains were read from a single sample in a study of blood T cell repertoires in COVID-19. Profiling relied on immunoSEQ multiplex PCR, and the TCRdb table lists in-frame clones only, not all of them. The table lists roughly 86,000 clones, roughly four fifths of them singletons, with around 6.5% in the top ten. The sequencing sample was made of peripheral blood. Source of these receptors: a man aged 55 to 69 with acute or convalescent COVID-19. The CDR3 runs from the conserved cysteine through the conserved F or W. D genes are given only for firm matches. Clone size is not always given. Where it is, it says once, few, many or a class for expanded clones.

NA	TRBV9	15	TRBD1	TRBJ1-2	TGTGCCAGCAGCCCCCCAGGACAGGGGCGACGGGGCTACACCTTC	CASSPPGQGRRGYTF
NA	TRBV5-1	16	TRBD1	TRBJ1-2	TGCGCCAGCAGCTTGGGACAGGGGGCAGAGGGATATGGCTACACCTTC	CASSLGQGAEGYGYTF
NA	TRBV6-6	14	NA	TRBJ1-6	TGTGCCAGCAGCAGGCCCGCCGTGGATTCACCCCTCCACTTT	CASSRPAVDSPLHF
NA	TRBV14	15	NA	TRBJ1-6	TGTGCCAGCAGCCAAGAGAGACACTATAATTCACCCCTCCACTTT	CASSQERHYNSPLHF
once	TRBV12-3/TRBV12-4	13	TRBD1	TRBJ1-2	TGTGCCAGCACCCCAGGGGGGAAATATGGCTACACCTTC	CASTPGGKYGYTF
NA	TRBV7-2	16	TRBD1	TRBJ1-5	TGTGCCAGCAGCTTCTCGGACAGGGGAAAGGGACAGCCCCAGCATTTT	CASSFSDRGKGQPQHF
NA	TRBV7-3	14	NA	TRBJ2-3	TGTGCCAGCTCCTCAGGATATGTTTCCGATACGCAGTATTTT	CASSSGYVSDTQYF
many	TRBV7-8	16	NA	TRBJ2-2	TGTGCCAGCAGCAAAGTCGTGGGGCCCAACACCGGGGAGCTGTTTTTT	CASSKVVGPNTGELFF
few	TRBV5-1	15	TRBD1	TRBJ1-2	TGCGCCAGCAGCTCTGGACAGGGGGCGCGCTATGGCTACACCTTC	CASSSGQGARYGYTF
NA	TRBV5-1	14	NA	TRBJ2-7	TGCGCCAGCAGCAGGGGGAGCAGCCTCTACGAGCAGTACTTC	CASSRGSSLYEQYF
few	TRBV19	14	NA	TRBJ1-4	TGTGCCAGCCGCTCCGGGCAGGGAGGTGAAAAACTGTTTTTT	CASRSGQGGEKLFF
once	TRBV18	16	TRBD1	TRBJ1-1	TGTGCCAGCTCACCTGGGGGTGGCCAGGGGGCCACTGAAGCTTTCTTT	CASSPGGGQGATEAFF
NA	TRBV29-1	16	NA	TRBJ1-1	TGCAGCGTTGAAGATCTTTCGGCAGGGGTTCGCACTGAAGCTTTCTTT	CSVEDLSAGVRTEAFF
NA	TRBV30	17	NA	TRBJ1-5	TGTGCCTGGAGTGAGCAGCGCTCGACGCCTATGAGTCAGCCCCAGCATTTT	CAWSEQRSTPMSQPQHF
NA	TRBV4-1	17	NA	TRBJ1-4	TGCGCCAGCAGCCAAGGCGCCGGGACTCAAACTAATGAAAAACTGTTTTTT	CASSQGAGTQTNEKLFF
NA	TRBV7-2	15	TRBD1	TRBJ1-1	TGTGCCAGCAGCTCCCAGACAGGGCGGAACACTGAAGCTTTCTTT	CASSSQTGRNTEAFF
NA	TRBV7-8	15	NA	TRBJ2-5	TGTGCCAGCAGCCTAGGTGGGGGCAGGGGAGAGACCCAGTACTTC	CASSLGGGRGETQYF
NA	TRBV29-1	15	TRBD1	TRBJ1-2	TGCAGCGTTCGGACAGGAAAGGGATCTAACTATGGCTACACCTTC	CSVRTGKGSNYGYTF
NA	TRBV19	16	NA	TRBJ2-2	TGTGCCAGTGCCTTGGTTGGGTTCCCCAGACTAGGGGAGCTGTTTTTT	CASALVGFPRLGELFF
NA	TRBV25-1	17	TRBD1	TRBJ2-1	TGTGCCAGCAGTGACCTAACGGGACAGGGCTCCTACAATGAGCAGTTCTTC	CASSDLTGQGSYNEQFF
NA	TRBV28	15	NA	TRBJ1-1	TGTGCCAGCAAACCTATTTTTCGGGAGAACACTGAAGCTTTCTTT	CASKPIFRENTEAFF
NA	TRBV12-3/TRBV12-4	11	NA	TRBJ2-2	TGTGCCAGCAGATATTCCGGGGAGCTGTTTTTT	CASRYSGELFF
few	TRBV24-1	13	NA	TRBJ2-1	TGTGCCACCAGTGATGGAGGTCGCAATGAGCAGTTCTTC	CATSDGGRNEQFF
NA	TRBV6-5	15	TRBD1	TRBJ2-7	TGTGCCAGCAAAAGAGGGGGACAGGGTGGCTACGAGCAGTACTTC	CASKRGGQGGYEQYF
few	TRBV6-5	15	TRBD1	TRBJ2-2	TGTGCCAGCAGTTACACCGGACAGGGGTCCGGGGAGCTGTTTTTT	CASSYTGQGSGELFF
NA	TRBV5-1	16	TRBD1	TRBJ1-6	TGCGCCAGCAGCTTGGCTCAGGGGGTGTATAATTCACCCCTCCACTTT	CASSLAQGVYNSPLHF
NA	TRBV18	15	TRBD1	TRBJ1-4	TGTGCCAGCTCACCCGGACAGGGTGGTCTAGGAAAACTGTTTTTT	CASSPGQGGLGKLFF
NA	TRBV29-1	14	TRBD1	TRBJ2-2	TGCAGCGTTGTACTGGACAGGGGGAGCGGGGAGCTGTTTTTT	CSVVLDRGSGELFF
NA	TRBV9	16	TRBD1	TRBJ1-2	TGTGCCAGCAGCGCCTCCGGGACAGCCTTAGAACATGGCTACACCTTC	CASSASGTALEHGYTF
NA	TRBV24-1	14	NA	TRBJ1-2	TGTGCCACCAGTGATTCGGGGGGCAGTTACGGCTACACCTTC	CATSDSGGSYGYTF
NA	TRBV21-1	13	NA	TRBJ2-1	TGTGCCAGCAGCCCGGGGGGGGCTCCGGAGCAGTTCTTC	CASSPGGAPEQFF
NA	TRBV5-1	15	TRBD1	TRBJ1-1	TGCGCCAGCAGCTTGGGGGCAGGGGGGCCTCCTGAAGCTTTCTTT	CASSLGAGGPPEAFF
few	TRBV6-5	15	NA	TRBJ2-7	TGTGCCAGCTGGCCCCATGGGGCCAGGGCTGAGGAGCAGTACTTC	CASWPHGARAEEQYF
NA	TRBV5-8	14	NA	TRBJ2-3	TGTGCCAGCAGCTTCAGGACAGGCACAGATACGCAGTATTTT	CASSFRTGTDTQYF
NA	TRBV30	11	NA	TRBJ1-1	TGTGCCTGGGGACAGTACACTGAAGCTTTCTTT	CAWGQYTEAFF
NA	TRBV6-2/TRBV6-3	15	NA	TRBJ1-5	TGTGCCAGCAGTTACTCCATTCAGGGTTATCAGCCCCAGCATTTT	CASSYSIQGYQPQHF